The subject of this entry is one T cell receptor (beta chain). In its sample, this clonotype was seen many times. It has no known antigen specificity. Per-nucleotide qualities are absent, and no much larger clonotype sits a single base away. This beta chain is an off-target read within a library intended for alpha chains, so its frequency means little. Libraries were made using 5' RACE. TCRdb names NextSeq 500 as the instrument used. The TCR library protocol attached a unique molecular identifier to each TCR cDNA molecule to allow correction of PCR and sequencing errors. Per the original workflow: TCR identification, UMI-based error correction and CDR3 extraction were performed with Decombinator tools. TCRs above a frequency of 2 per 1,000, corresponding to the top 1% of the tumor frequency distribution, were defined as expanded. Expanded tumor TCRs statistically deemed absent (corrected P<0.05) from at least one tumor region were classed as regional, and all other expanded tumor TCRs were classed as ubiquitous. Renyi diversity was calculated using the R vegan package after each repertoire was subsampled 100 times to 5,000 TCRs. CDR3 similarity networks were built from amino acid triplet string-kernel similarity, with CDR3s being connected when pairwise similarity was above 0.82. Through fastp at Q25 and MiXCR, TCRdb rebuilt clones from the public reads, retaining in-frame beta chains. Entries that share a CDR3 protein sequence are merged under the most common genes and DNA. The V and J calls come from TCRdb's annotation, not from the publication. This sample has some 10,000 distinct CDR3 sequences in its table, and about 5.7% of those were observed once. Jointly, the top ten make up roughly 9.1% of the sample.

The CDR3 sequence holds 16 residues, the cysteine and phenylalanine included. The entry retains the CDR3 DNA only, 48 bases that are in frame from base 1. Germline trimming: 4 bases from V, 3 bases from J; junction bases outside gene matches: 5. The germline V gene yields KGHSH for CDR1 and LQKENI for CDR2. The time point label here, explained by the study, means: sample taken at primary tumor resection. Samples were obtained from approximately 70 patients with early-stage, untreated non-small cell lung cancer from the lung TRACERx cohort. TCR sequencing used whole RNA extracted from tumor and nontumor lung tissue, or from cryopreserved PBMC samples, without cell sorting. Patients were selected for TCR sequencing only if sufficient RNA was available from at least two tumor regions. Tumor and adjacent nontumor lung specimens were reviewed by a lung pathologist before selection. This entry belongs to a study of spatial heterogeneity in lung cancer (dated by TCRdb to between 2018 and 2020). In terms of the full investigation: More beta-chain than alpha-chain transcripts were consistently detected, likely reflecting higher beta-chain transcript abundance. In tumor regions, TCR transcript counts showed a strong correlation with a T cell transcriptional module score derived from matched bulk RNA-seq. In the raw uncorrected reads, each unique combination of TCR and UMI appeared more than ten times on average. In non-small cell lung cancer, the study quantitatively compared TCR alpha and beta repertoires across several tumor regions, matched nontumor lung, and blood. TCR repertoire features were related to nonsynonymous mutation counts determined by whole-exome sequencing of tumor tissue. At surgery, both alpha and beta chains were TCR-sequenced in around 240 tumor regions, fewer than 65 matched nontumor lung samples and around 50 PBMC samples. Overall study outcomes, separate from this receptor: Additional single-cell paired TCR alpha and beta sequencing was considered necessary to confirm, at a functional level, the hypothesis that regional TCRs recognize regional mutations. Counts of ubiquitous and regional expanded TCRs correlated with counts of ubiquitous and regional nonsynonymous mutations, respectively. TCR-seq coverage of tumor T cells was estimated to be only approximately 7% for alpha chains and about 13% for beta chains. The tumor nonsynonymous mutation count correlated with the number of expanded alpha and beta TCRs within the tumor.

Sequenced here: lung tumor tissue, sampled at surgery. The receptor's source is a male donor with early-stage non-small cell lung cancer. In this chain, TRBV18 is recombined with TRBJ2-6; TRBD1 matches 8 bases in the middle. This receptor has the CDR3 CASSLDRAVGANVLTF. The DNA sequence is as follows: TGTGCCAGCTCACTGGACAGGGCGGTTGGGGCCAACGTCCTGACTTTC.